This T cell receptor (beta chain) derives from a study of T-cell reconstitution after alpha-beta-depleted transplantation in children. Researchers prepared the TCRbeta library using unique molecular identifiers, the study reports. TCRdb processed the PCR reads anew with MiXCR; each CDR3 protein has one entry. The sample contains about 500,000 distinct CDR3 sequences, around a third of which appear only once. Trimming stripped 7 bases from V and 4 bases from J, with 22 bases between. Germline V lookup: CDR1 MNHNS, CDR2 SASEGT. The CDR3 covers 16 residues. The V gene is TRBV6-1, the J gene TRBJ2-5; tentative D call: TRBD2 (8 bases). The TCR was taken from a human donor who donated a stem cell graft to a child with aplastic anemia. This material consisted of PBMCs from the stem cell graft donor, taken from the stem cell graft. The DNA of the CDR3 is TGTGCCAGCAATCTAGCGGGTCAGGGGGTAGGAGAGACCCAGTACTTC. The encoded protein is CASNLAGQGVGETQYF.